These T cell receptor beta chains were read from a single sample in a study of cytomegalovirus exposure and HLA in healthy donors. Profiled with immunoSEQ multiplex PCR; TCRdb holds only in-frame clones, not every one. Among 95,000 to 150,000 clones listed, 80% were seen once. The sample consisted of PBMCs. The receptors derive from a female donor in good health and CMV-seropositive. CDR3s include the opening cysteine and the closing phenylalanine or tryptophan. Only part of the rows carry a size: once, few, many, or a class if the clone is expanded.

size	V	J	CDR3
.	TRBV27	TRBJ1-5	CASSNTGQPQHF
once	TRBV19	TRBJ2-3	CASRRLAGGSTDTQYF
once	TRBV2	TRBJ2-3	CASSAGQNTDTQYF
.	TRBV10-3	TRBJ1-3	CAISESKGAGNTIYF
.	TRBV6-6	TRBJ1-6	CASSLDSPKRSPLHF
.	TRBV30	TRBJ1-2	CACDSDYGYTF
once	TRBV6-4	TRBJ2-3	CASSLSGVDTQYF
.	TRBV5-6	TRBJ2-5	CASSSRETQYF
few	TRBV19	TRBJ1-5	CASSVQKYSNQPQHF
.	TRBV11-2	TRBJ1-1	CASSTGLSTEAFF